The TCR beta chain described here comes from a study of blood T cell repertoires in COVID-19 (dated by TCRdb to about 2020). With regard to the full study: The collaborator samples originated in the United States, Italy and Spain and spanned the acute and convalescent phases of COVID-19. Samples came from the ongoing ImmuneRACE study (first 160 participants) plus 1,254 subjects from 6 global collaborators. Deeply sampled blood TCRbeta repertoires from subjects exposed to, actively infected with, or recovered from COVID-19 were included in the dataset. The sample metadata nearly always contained a de-identified subject ID, COVID-19 status, age in years and sex. The repertoires were released in a freely available public database meant as a resource for research on the immune response to SARS-CoV-2. Where HLA class I and class II types were available, the types were taken from metadata supplied by the sample provider, not from assay-based typing. The material from the prospective study consisted of cDNA or gDNA derived from T cells, B-cell-depleted T cells, or PBMCs.

TCRbeta CDR3 regions were amplified from genomic DNA by means of the immunoSEQ Assay, a bias-controlled multiplex PCR. The source study handled its data this way. Nucleated cell counts per sample were estimated from amplification of reference gene primers within the assay. To quantify the absolute abundance of each unique TCRbeta CDR3 rearrangement, sequence reads were collapsed and filtered. For each sample, productive Simpson clonality was calculated as the square root of Simpson's diversity index over productive rearrangements. TCRdb obtained this table from immuneACCESS and retained in-frame rearrangements with V and J assigned. These tables miss some clones; where compared with another copy, unresolved V genes account for less than half of the shortfall, and the remainder is unexplained. V, J and clone size derive from that table, while D and trimming were established from the DNA sequence. The sample has about 130,000 clones on record, about 94% of them singletons. The ten largest account for approximately 2% of the sample.

General findings and caveats noted by the study authors: How much clinical and demographic metadata was included differed by source and by participant, and the metadata was provided uncurated.

As concerns this clone: It has no known antigen specificity. The germline gene is not matched at one end of the junction; a read error may be the cause.

In Seattle, one collaborating source enrolled patients while the infection was active and tracked those patients longitudinally over the course of disease. Whole blood was collected in K2EDTA tubes by collaborating institutions according to the institutions' own protocols. For TCRbeta analysis, collaborator samples were shipped as frozen whole blood, as isolated PBMCs, or as DNA extracted from either sample type. From the cysteine through the phenylalanine, the CDR3 covers 14 amino acids. CDR3 DNA only is kept here, 42 bases in frame from base 1. The germline V gene (reference sequence) gives CDR1 as SEHNR and CDR2 as FQNEAQ.

The source of this sequence is a man aged 50-60 years with COVID-19, enrolled during active disease. The chain is encoded by TRBV7-9 joined to TRBJ1-1, with 8 middle bases fitting TRBD1. Sample: peripheral blood. The sequenced DNA is TGTGCCAGCAGCCCGGAGCAGGGGGCCGCTGAGGCTTTCTTT. It translates to CASSPEQGAAEAFF.